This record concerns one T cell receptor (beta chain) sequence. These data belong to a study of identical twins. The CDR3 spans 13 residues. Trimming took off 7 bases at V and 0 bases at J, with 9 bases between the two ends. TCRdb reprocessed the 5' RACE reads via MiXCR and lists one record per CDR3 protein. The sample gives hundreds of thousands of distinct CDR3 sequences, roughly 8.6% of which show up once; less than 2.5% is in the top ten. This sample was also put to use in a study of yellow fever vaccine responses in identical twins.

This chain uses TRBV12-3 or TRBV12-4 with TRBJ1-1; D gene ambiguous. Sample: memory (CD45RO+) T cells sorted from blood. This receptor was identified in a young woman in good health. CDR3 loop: CASKPQVNTEAFF. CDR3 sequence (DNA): TGTGCCAGCAAGCCTCAGGTGAACACTGAAGCTTTCTTT.